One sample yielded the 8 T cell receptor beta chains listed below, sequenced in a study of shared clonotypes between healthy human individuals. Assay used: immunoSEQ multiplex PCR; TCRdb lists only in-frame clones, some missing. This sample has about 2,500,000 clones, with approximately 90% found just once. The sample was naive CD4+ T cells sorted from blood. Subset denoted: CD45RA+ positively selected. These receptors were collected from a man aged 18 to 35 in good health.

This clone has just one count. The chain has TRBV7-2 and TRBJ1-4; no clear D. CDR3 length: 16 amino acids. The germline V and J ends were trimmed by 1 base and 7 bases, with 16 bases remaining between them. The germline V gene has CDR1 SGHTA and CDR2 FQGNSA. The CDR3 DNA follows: TGTGCCAGCAGCTTAGGATCGTTAAGGGAGGCTGAAAAACTGTTTTTT. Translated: CASSLGSLREAEKLFF. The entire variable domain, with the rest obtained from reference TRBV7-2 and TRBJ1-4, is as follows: GAGVSQSPSNKVTEKGKDVELRCDPISGHTALYWYRQSLGQGLEFLIYFQGNSAPDKSGLPSDRFSAERTGGSVSTLTIQRTQQEDSAVYLCASSLGSLREAEKLFFGSGTQLSVL.

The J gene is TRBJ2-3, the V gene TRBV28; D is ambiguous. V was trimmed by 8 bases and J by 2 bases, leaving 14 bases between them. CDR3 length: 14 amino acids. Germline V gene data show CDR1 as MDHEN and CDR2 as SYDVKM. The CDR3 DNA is TGTGCCAGCCAGCCCAGGCAAATCACAGATACGCAGTATTTT. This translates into CASQPRQITDTQYF.

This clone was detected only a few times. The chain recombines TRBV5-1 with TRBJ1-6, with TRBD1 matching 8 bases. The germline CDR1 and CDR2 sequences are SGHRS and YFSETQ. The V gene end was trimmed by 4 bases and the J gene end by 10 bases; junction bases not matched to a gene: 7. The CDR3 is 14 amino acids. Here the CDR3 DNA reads TGCGCCAGCAGCACAGGGGGATCCGGCTCACCCCTCCACTTT. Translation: CASSTGGSGSPLHF.

The CDR3 DNA reads as TGTGCCAGCAGCTCAAGGGGGATAGGGAACACTGAAGCTTTCTTT. The encoded protein is CASSSRGIGNTEAFF. The chain links TRBV5-6 to TRBJ1-1, with a tentative D call TRBD1 (6 bases). V lost 3 bases to trimming and J lost 1 base, with 13 bases between them. The length of the CDR3 is 15 residues. Germline lookup yields CDR1 SGHDT and CDR2 YYEEEE.

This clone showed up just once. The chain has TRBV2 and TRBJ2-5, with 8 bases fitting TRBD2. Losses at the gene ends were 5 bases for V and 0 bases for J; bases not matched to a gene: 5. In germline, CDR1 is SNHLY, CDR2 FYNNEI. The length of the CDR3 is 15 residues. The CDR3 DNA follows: TGTGCCAGCAGTCGAGCGGGGGCGTACCAAGAGACCCAGTACTTC. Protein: CASSRAGAYQETQYF.

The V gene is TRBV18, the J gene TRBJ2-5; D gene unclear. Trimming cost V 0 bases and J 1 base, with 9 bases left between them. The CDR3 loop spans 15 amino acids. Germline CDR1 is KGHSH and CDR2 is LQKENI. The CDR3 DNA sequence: TGTGCCAGCTCACCACCTATGAGACCCCAAGAGACCCAGTACTTC. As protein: CASSPPMRPQETQYF. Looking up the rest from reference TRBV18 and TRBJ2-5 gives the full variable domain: NAGVMQNPRHLVRRRGQEARLRCSPMKGHSHVYWYRQLPEEGLKFMVYLQKENIIDESGMPKERFSAEFPKEGPSILRIQQVVRGDSAAYFCASSPPMRPQETQYFGPGTRLLVL.

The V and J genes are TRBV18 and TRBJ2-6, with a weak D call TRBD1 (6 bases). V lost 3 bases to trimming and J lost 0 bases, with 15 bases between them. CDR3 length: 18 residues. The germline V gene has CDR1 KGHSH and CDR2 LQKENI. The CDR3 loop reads CASSPYPGASSGANVLTF. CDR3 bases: TGTGCCAGCTCACCTTACCCAGGGGCCAGCTCTGGGGCCAACGTCCTGACTTTC.

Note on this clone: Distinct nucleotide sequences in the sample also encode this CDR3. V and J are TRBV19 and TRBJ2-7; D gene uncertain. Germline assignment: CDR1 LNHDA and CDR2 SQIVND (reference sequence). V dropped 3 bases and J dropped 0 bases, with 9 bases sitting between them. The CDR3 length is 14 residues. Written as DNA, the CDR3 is TGTGCCAGTAGTATTCTGGGTGGCTCCTACGAGCAGTACTTC. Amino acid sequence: CASSILGGSYEQYF.